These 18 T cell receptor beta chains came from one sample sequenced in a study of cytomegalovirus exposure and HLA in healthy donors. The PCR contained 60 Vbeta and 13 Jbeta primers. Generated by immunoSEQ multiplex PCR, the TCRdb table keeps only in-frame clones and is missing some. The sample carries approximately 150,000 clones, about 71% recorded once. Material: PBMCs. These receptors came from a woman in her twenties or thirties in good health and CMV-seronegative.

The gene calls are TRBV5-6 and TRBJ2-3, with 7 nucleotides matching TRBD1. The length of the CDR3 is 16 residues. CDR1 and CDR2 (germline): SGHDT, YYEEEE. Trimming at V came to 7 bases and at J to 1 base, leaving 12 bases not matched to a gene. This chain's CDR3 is CASGHPTGAGTDTQYF. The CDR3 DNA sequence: TGTGCCAGCGGCCACCCTACAGGGGCAGGCACAGATACGCAGTATTTT.

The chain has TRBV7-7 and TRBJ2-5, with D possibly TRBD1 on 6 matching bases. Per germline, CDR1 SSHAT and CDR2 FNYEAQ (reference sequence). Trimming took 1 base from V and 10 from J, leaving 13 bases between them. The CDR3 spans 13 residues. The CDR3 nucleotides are TGTGCCAGCAGCTTAGAACAGGGTACTCACCAGTACTTC. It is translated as CASSLEQGTHQYF.

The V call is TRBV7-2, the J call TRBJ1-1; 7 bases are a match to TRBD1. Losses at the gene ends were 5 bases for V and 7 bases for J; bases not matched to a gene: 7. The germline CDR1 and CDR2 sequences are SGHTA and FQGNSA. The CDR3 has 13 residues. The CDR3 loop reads CASSPRTGDEAFF. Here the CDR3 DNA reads TGTGCCAGCAGCCCCCGGACAGGTGATGAAGCTTTCTTT. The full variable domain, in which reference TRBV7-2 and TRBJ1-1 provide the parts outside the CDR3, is GAGVSQSPSNKVTEKGKDVELRCDPISGHTALYWYRQSLGQGLEFLIYFQGNSAPDKSGLPSDRFSAERTGGSVSTLTIQRTQQEDSAVYLCASSPRTGDEAFFGQGTRLTVV.

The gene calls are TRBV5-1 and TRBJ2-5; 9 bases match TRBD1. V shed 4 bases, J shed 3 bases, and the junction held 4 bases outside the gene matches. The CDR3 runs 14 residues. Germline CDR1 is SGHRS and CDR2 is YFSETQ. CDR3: CASSIGQGKETQYF. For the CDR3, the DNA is TGCGCCAGCAGCATCGGACAGGGGAAAGAGACCCAGTACTTC.

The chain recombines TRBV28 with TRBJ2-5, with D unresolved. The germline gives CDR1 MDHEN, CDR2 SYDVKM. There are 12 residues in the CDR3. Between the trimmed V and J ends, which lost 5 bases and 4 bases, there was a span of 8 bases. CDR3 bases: TGTGCCAGCAGTACTCTTCCAGAGACCCAGTACTTC. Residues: CASSTLPETQYF.

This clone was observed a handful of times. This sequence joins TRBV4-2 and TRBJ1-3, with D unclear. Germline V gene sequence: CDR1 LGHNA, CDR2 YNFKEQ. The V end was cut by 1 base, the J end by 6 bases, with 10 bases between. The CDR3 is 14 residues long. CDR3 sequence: CASSQVTDPNTIYF. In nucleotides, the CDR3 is TGTGCCAGCAGCCAAGTCACAGATCCAAACACCATATATTTT.

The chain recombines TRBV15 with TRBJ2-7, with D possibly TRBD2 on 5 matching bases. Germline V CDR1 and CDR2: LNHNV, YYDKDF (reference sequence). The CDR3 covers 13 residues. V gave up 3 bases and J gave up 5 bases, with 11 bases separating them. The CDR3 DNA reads TGTGCCACCAGCAGCCCGAGGGCCCACGAGCAGTACTTC. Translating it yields CATSSPRAHEQYF.

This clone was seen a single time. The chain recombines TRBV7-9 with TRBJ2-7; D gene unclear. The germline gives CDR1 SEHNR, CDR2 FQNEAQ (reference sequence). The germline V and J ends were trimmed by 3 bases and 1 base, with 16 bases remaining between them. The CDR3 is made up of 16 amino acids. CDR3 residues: CASSFALGSQSYEQYF. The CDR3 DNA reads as TGTGCCAGCAGCTTTGCCCTAGGCAGCCAGTCCTACGAGCAGTACTTC.

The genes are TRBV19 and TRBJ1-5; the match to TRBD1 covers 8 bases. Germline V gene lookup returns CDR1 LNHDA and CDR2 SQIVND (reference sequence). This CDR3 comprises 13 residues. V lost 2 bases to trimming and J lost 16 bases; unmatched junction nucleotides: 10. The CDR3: CASSIPGQGGYHF. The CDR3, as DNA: TGTGCCAGTAGTATACCCGGACAGGGTGGATATCATTTT.

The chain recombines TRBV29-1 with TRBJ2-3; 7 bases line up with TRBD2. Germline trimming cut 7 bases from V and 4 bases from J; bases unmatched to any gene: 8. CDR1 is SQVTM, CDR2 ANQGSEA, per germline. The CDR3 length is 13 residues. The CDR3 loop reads CSAGGGRADTQYF. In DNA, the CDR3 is TGCAGCGCCGGTGGTGGGAGGGCAGATACGCAGTATTTT.

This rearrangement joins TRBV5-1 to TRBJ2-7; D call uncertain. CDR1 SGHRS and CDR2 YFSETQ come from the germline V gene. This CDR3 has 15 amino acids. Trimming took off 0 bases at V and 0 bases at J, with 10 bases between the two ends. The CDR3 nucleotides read TGCGCCAGCAGCTTGGAGGCAGGTAGCTCCTACGAGCAGTACTTC. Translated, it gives CASSLEAGSSYEQYF. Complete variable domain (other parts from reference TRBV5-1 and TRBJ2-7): KAGVTQTPRYLIKTRGQQVTLSCSPISGHRSVSWYQQTPGQGLQFLFEYFSETQRNKGNFPGRFSGRQFSNSRSEMNVSTLELGDSALYLCASSLEAGSSYEQYFGPGTRLTVT.

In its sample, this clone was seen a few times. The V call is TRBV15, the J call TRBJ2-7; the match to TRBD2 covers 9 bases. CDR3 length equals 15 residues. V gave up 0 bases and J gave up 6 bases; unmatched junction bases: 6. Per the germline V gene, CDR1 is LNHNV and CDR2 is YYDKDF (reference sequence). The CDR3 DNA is TGTGCCACCAGCAGAGATTTGGCGGGAGGGTTCGAGCAGTACTTC. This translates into CATSRDLAGGFEQYF.

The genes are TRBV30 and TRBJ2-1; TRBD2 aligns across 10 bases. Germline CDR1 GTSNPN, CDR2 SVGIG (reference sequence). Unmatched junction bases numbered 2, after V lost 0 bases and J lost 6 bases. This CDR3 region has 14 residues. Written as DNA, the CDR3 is TGTGCCTGGAGTGTACGACTAGCGGGCAATGAGCAGTTCTTC. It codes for CAWSVRLAGNEQFF. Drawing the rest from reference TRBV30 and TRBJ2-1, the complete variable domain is SQTIHQWPATLVQPVGSPLSLECTVEGTSNPNLYWYRQAAGRGLQLLFYSVGIGQISSEVPQNLSASRPQDRQFILSSKKLLLSDSGFYLCAWSVRLAGNEQFFGPGTRLTVL.

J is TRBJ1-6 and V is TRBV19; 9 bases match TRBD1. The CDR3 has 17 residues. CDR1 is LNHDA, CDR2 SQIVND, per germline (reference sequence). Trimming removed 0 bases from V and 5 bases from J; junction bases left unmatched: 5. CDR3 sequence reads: CASSIDPGTGNNSPLHF. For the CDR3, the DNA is TGTGCCAGTAGTATAGATCCGGGGACAGGGAATAATTCACCCCTCCACTTT. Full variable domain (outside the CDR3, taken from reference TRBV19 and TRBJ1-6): DGGITQSPKYLFRKEGQNVTLSCEQNLNHDAMYWYRQDPGQGLRLIYYSQIVNDFQKGDIAEGYSVSREKKESFPLTVTSAQKNPTAFYLCASSIDPGTGNNSPLHFGNGTRLTVT.

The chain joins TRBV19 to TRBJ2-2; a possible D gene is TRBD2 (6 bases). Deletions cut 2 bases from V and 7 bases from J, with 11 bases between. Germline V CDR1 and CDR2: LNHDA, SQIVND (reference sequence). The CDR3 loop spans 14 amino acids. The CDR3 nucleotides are TGTGCCAGTAGTATAACTTCGCGGGGCGGGGAGCTGTTTTTT. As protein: CASSITSRGGELFF.

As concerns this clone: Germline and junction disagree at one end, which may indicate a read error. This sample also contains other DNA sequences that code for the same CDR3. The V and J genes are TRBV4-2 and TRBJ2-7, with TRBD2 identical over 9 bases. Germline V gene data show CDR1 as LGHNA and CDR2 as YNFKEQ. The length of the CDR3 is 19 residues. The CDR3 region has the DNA TGTGCCAGCAGCCAGGGTGAGCTAGCGGGAATATCCTCCTCCTACGGGCAGTACTTC. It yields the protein CASSQGELAGISSSYGQYF.

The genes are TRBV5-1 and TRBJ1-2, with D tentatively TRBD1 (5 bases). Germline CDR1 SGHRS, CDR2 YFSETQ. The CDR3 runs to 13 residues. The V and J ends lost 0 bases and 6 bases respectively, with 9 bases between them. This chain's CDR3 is CASSLEGAHGYTF. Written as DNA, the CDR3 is TGCGCCAGCAGCTTGGAAGGGGCGCATGGCTACACCTTC. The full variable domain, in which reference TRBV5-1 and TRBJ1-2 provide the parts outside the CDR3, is KAGVTQTPRYLIKTRGQQVTLSCSPISGHRSVSWYQQTPGQGLQFLFEYFSETQRNKGNFPGRFSGRQFSNSRSEMNVSTLELGDSALYLCASSLEGAHGYTFGSGTRLTVV.

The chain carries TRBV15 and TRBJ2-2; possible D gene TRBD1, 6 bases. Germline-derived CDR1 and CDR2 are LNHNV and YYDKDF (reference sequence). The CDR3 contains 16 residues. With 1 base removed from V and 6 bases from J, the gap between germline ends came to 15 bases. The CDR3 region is CATSRAAQGYSGELFF. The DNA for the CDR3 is TGTGCCACCAGCAGAGCGGCACAGGGCTATTCCGGGGAGCTGTTTTTT.